Listed below are T cell receptor beta chains from one sample, sequenced in a study of shared clonotypes between healthy human individuals. The method was immunoSEQ multiplex PCR; TCRdb's version includes in-frame clones alone and lacks a portion of them. The sample lists about 2.2 million clones; 90% to 95% were seen once. Material for sequencing was naive CD8+ T cells from PBMCs. These receptors were collected from a man aged 18 to 35 in good health. Some clones in this sample may be carry-over from other donors' samples. Each CDR3 is given with its conserved first and last residue. D genes are given only for firm matches. Size tells how often a clone was seen (once, few, many) or the class of an expanded clone, and some rows leave it out.

cdr3_aa: CASSWDSNQPQHF; cdr3_nt: TGTGCCAGCAGTTGGGATAGCAATCAGCCCCAGCATTTT; j_call: TRBJ1-5; d_call: -; clone_size: few; v_call: TRBV27
cdr3_aa: CASSLTSSNQPQHF; cdr3_nt: TGTGCCAGCAGCCTAACTTCAAGCAATCAGCCCCAGCATTTT; j_call: TRBJ1-5; d_call: -; clone_size: -; v_call: TRBV5-6
cdr3_aa: CASSTAGGSNQPQHF; cdr3_nt: TGTGCCAGCAGTACTGCAGGGGGCAGCAATCAGCCCCAGCATTTT; j_call: TRBJ1-5; d_call: TRBD1; clone_size: once; v_call: TRBV27
cdr3_aa: CASSLLTPSGELFF; cdr3_nt: TGTGCCAGCAGCCTACTGACCCCCTCCGGGGAGCTGTTTTTT; j_call: TRBJ2-2; d_call: -; clone_size: -; v_call: TRBV7-3
cdr3_aa: CASSLSPQGNTEAFF; cdr3_nt: TGTGCCAGCAGTTTATCACCACAGGGGAACACTGAAGCTTTCTTT; j_call: TRBJ1-1; d_call: -; clone_size: -; v_call: TRBV28
cdr3_aa: CASSLNYGYTF; cdr3_nt: TGTGCCAGCAGTTTAAATTATGGCTACACCTTC; j_call: TRBJ1-2; d_call: -; clone_size: once; v_call: TRBV28
cdr3_aa: CASRDGYGYTF; cdr3_nt: TGTGCCAGCAGGGACGGGTATGGCTACACCTTC; j_call: TRBJ1-2; d_call: -; clone_size: -; v_call: TRBV5-6
cdr3_aa: CASSLEGAALPGEQYF; cdr3_nt: TGTGCCAGCAGCTTGGAGGGCGCAGCTTTGCCAGGGGAGCAGTACTTC; j_call: TRBJ2-7; d_call: -; clone_size: -; v_call: TRBV5-6
cdr3_aa: CASSHISGRLYNEQFF; cdr3_nt: TGTGCCAGCAGCCACATTAGCGGGAGGCTCTACAATGAGCAGTTCTTC; j_call: TRBJ2-1; d_call: TRBD2; clone_size: -; v_call: TRBV7-9
cdr3_aa: CASSDSYRSTEAFF; cdr3_nt: TGTGCCAGCAGTGACTCGTACAGGAGCACTGAAGCTTTCTTT; j_call: TRBJ1-1; d_call: -; clone_size: -; v_call: TRBV6-4
cdr3_aa: CSVAYNEQFF; cdr3_nt: TGCAGCGTTGCCTACAATGAGCAGTTCTTC; j_call: TRBJ2-1; d_call: -; clone_size: -; v_call: TRBV29-1
cdr3_aa: CASSQDTLGLAGMDEQFF; cdr3_nt: TGCGCCAGCAGCCAAGATACTCTAGGACTAGCGGGAATGGATGAGCAGTTCTTC; j_call: TRBJ2-1; d_call: TRBD2; clone_size: -; v_call: TRBV4-1
cdr3_aa: CASGDRLVGKNIQYF; cdr3_nt: TGTGCCAGCGGGGATAGACTAGTTGGCAAAAACATTCAGTACTTC; j_call: TRBJ2-4; d_call: -; clone_size: -; v_call: TRBV6-1
cdr3_aa: CASSELDSNTGELFF; cdr3_nt: TGTGCCAGCAGTGAGCTGGACAGTAACACCGGGGAGCTGTTTTTT; j_call: TRBJ2-2; d_call: -; clone_size: -; v_call: TRBV27
cdr3_aa: CASSLEGFEQFF; cdr3_nt: TGTGCCAGCAGCTTAGAGGGGTTTGAGCAGTTCTTC; j_call: TRBJ2-1; d_call: -; clone_size: -; v_call: TRBV7-6
cdr3_aa: CASSLPGGSYEQYF; cdr3_nt: TGTGCCAGCAGCTTGCCGGGCGGGAGTTACGAGCAGTACTTC; j_call: TRBJ2-7; d_call: TRBD2; clone_size: -; v_call: TRBV5-8
cdr3_aa: CASRSGGQGARTEAFF; cdr3_nt: TGTGCCAGTAGATCCGGTGGACAGGGGGCGCGCACTGAAGCTTTCTTT; j_call: TRBJ1-1; d_call: TRBD1; clone_size: -; v_call: TRBV19